The rows below give T cell receptor beta chains drawn from one sample of a study of OX40 agonist ivuxolimab in advanced cancers. TCRdb keeps only in-frame clones here, not all; method: immunoSEQ multiplex PCR. The table shows 20,000 to 25,000 clones, with roughly 86% occurring only once. The starting material was CD4+ or CD8+ T cells sorted from blood, obtained in a trial of the OX40 agonist ivuxolimab. The source is an adult with an advanced solid tumor such as melanoma, head and neck, liver or kidney cancer. CDR3s include the opening cysteine and the closing phenylalanine or tryptophan. Each record gives: V gene, D gene, clone size, J gene, CDR3 protein, CDR3 DNA. A D gene is named only where the DNA matches it firmly. Clone size, where shown, is once, few, many, or a class for clones that have expanded.

TRBV7-3	-	-	TRBJ1-1	CASSSMGGCEAFF	TGTGCCAGCAGCTCCATGGGCGGATGTGAAGCTTTCTTT
TRBV27	TRBD1	-	TRBJ2-5	CASSPMPGQSQETQYF	TGTGCCAGCAGCCCCATGCCGGGACAGAGTCAAGAGACCCAGTACTTC
TRBV19	-	once	TRBJ1-1	CASKGLSANTEAFF	TGTGCCAGTAAAGGTCTCTCGGCGAACACTGAAGCTTTCTTT
TRBV9	-	-	TRBJ2-5	CASSVGGAIKETQYF	TGTGCCAGCAGCGTAGGGGGGGCTATTAAAGAGACCCAGTACTTC
TRBV2	-	-	TRBJ1-5	CASSEEEDYSNQPQHF	TGTGCCAGCAGTGAAGAAGAGGACTATAGCAATCAGCCCCAGCATTTT
TRBV27	TRBD1	-	TRBJ2-7	CASSLGTAYEQYF	TGTGCCAGCAGTTTAGGGACAGCCTACGAGCAGTACTTC
TRBV4-1	TRBD2	-	TRBJ2-7	CASSPSLAGAYEQYF	TGCGCCAGCAGCCCATCCTTGGCGGGGGCCTACGAGCAGTACTTC
TRBV2	-	-	TRBJ1-6	CASSARQSSYNSPLHF	TGTGCCAGCAGTGCCAGACAGAGCTCCTATAATTCACCCCTCCACTTT
TRBV19	TRBD2	-	TRBJ2-3	CASRQRRGAGDTQYF	TGTGCCAGTAGGCAAAGGCGGGGGGCCGGAGATACGCAGTATTTT
TRBV6-4	TRBD2	-	TRBJ2-3	CASSVGSGGTDTQYF	TGTGCCAGCAGTGTTGGGAGCGGGGGCACAGATACGCAGTATTTT
TRBV30	TRBD2	-	TRBJ2-1	CAWSASTSGGYNEQFF	TGTGCCTGGAGTGCATCGACTAGCGGGGGCTACAATGAGCAGTTCTTC
TRBV6-5	TRBD1	-	TRBJ1-2	CATATGEGYLGYTF	TGTGCCACGGCGACAGGGGAGGGTTATCTGGGCTACACCTTC
TRBV7-3	-	-	TRBJ2-3	CASSLQGDTQYF	TGTGCCAGCAGCCTCCAGGGGGATACGCAGTATTTT
TRBV6-6	-	once	TRBJ2-3	CASSSKSTDTQYF	TGTGCCAGCAGTTCCAAAAGCACAGATACGCAGTATTTT
TRBV2	TRBD1	-	TRBJ1-1	CASSLTGYTEAFF	TGTGCCAGCAGTCTGACAGGGTACACTGAAGCTTTCTTT
TRBV27	-	-	TRBJ2-1	CASSLNNGQFF	TGTGCCAGCAGCCTTAACAATGGGCAGTTCTTC
TRBV7-2	TRBD1	-	TRBJ1-1	CASSATGGDTEAFF	TGTGCCAGCAGCGCAACAGGGGGCGACACTGAAGCTTTCTTT
TRBV27	TRBD1	-	TRBJ2-2	CASSWDRGSYTGELFF	TGTGCCAGCAGCTGGGACAGGGGGTCTTACACCGGGGAGCTGTTTTTT
TRBV7-2	-	-	TRBJ2-3	CASSSGGTDTQYF	TGTGCCAGCAGCTCAGGGGGGACAGATACGCAGTATTTT
TRBV6-6	TRBD2	-	TRBJ2-1	CASSYDVAGQKGEQFF	TGTGCCAGCAGTTACGATGTAGCGGGACAAAAAGGGGAGCAGTTCTTC
TRBV19	TRBD1	-	TRBJ2-1	CASSVTGGFYNEQFF	TGTGCCAGTAGTGTCACAGGGGGCTTCTACAATGAGCAGTTCTTC
TRBV5-4	TRBD2	-	TRBJ2-7	CASSLGGGSYEQYF	TGTGCCAGCAGCTTGGGGGGGGGCTCCTACGAGCAGTACTTC
TRBV6-1	TRBD1	-	TRBJ1-3	CAILRQGSEGNTIYF	TGTGCCATATTACGACAGGGTAGTGAAGGAAACACCATATATTTT
TRBV13	-	-	TRBJ2-3	CASRGLTDTQYF	TGTGCCAGCAGGGGCCTCACAGATACGCAGTATTTT
TRBV28	-	large	TRBJ1-1	CASALSGTNTEAFF	TGTGCCAGCGCACTGTCGGGGACAAACACTGAAGCTTTCTTT
TRBV6-1	TRBD2	-	TRBJ2-1	CASSGTSGSLNEQFF	TGTGCCAGCAGTGGGACTAGCGGGTCCCTCAATGAGCAGTTCTTC
TRBV5-5	TRBD2	once	TRBJ2-7	CASSLSWGGSYEQYF	TGTGCCAGCAGCTTGTCCTGGGGGGGATCCTACGAGCAGTACTTC
TRBV7-6	-	-	TRBJ2-1	CASSPEVGSHPFF	TGTGCCAGCAGCCCGGAAGTCGGGAGTCACCCATTCTTC
TRBV7-2	TRBD1	-	TRBJ1-2	CASSLVGQGAVGYTF	TGTGCCAGCAGCTTAGTGGGGCAGGGGGCCGTTGGCTACACCTTC
TRBV11-2	-	-	TRBJ2-2	CASGQGYGELFF	TGTGCCAGCGGCCAGGGGTACGGGGAGCTGTTTTTT
TRBV18	-	-	TRBJ1-3	CASSPPGGAGNTIYF	TGTGCCAGCTCACCACCGGGAGGGGCCGGAAACACCATATATTTT
TRBV6-6	-	-	TRBJ1-5	CASSWTARRDQPQHF	TGTGCCAGCAGTTGGACAGCTCGTCGGGATCAGCCCCAGCATTTT
TRBV5-6	-	-	TRBJ1-3	CASSRGLSSGNTIYF	TGTGCCAGCAGCAGAGGATTAAGCTCTGGAAACACCATATATTTT
TRBV6-5	-	-	TRBJ2-7	CASSYYVGGYEQYF	TGTGCCAGCAGTTACTATGTAGGGGGCTACGAGCAGTACTTC
TRBV6-6	-	-	TRBJ1-2	CASDDRDLNYGYTF	TGTGCCAGCGATGACCGGGACTTAAACTATGGCTACACCTTC
TRBV6-7	TRBD1	-	TRBJ2-1	CASSYSQGAIYNEQFF	TGTGCCAGCAGTTACTCCCAGGGGGCTATCTACAATGAGCAGTTCTTC
TRBV7-9	TRBD1	once	TRBJ1-4	CASSLGTGREKLFF	TGTGCCAGCAGCTTAGGGACAGGGAGGGAAAAACTGTTTTTT
TRBV7-6	TRBD2	once	TRBJ2-3	CASSPKTSGGYDTQYF	TGTGCCAGCAGCCCGAAGACTAGCGGGGGATATGATACGCAGTATTTT
TRBV16	-	-	TRBJ1-5	CASSRRGSPQSQHF	TGTGCCAGCAGCCGACGGGGGTCCCCCCAGTCCCAGCATTTT
TRBV5-8	-	few	TRBJ1-1	CASSASGDGNTEAFF	TGCGCCAGCAGCGCAAGCGGGGACGGTAACACTGAAGCTTTCTTT
TRBV7-9	-	few	TRBJ2-2	CASSFGQYTNTGELFF	TGTGCCAGCAGCTTTGGGCAGTATACGAACACCGGGGAGCTGTTTTTT
TRBV7-3	TRBD1	-	TRBJ2-7	CASSPGTGSYEQYF	TGTGCCAGCAGCCCCGGGACAGGGTCCTACGAGCAGTACTTC
TRBV7-2	TRBD1	-	TRBJ2-3	CASGGQGASDTQYF	TGTGCCAGCGGAGGACAGGGGGCCTCAGATACGCAGTATTTT
TRBV7-3	-	-	TRBJ2-7	CASSTGTDEQYF	TGTGCCAGCAGCACAGGGACGGACGAGCAGTACTTC
TRBV7-9	TRBD1	-	TRBJ2-7	CASSLTGVTYEQYF	TGTGCCAGCAGCTTGACAGGGGTTACCTACGAGCAGTACTTC
TRBV4-1	-	-	TRBJ2-7	CASSQGSYEQYF	TGCGCCAGCAGCCAGGGGTCCTACGAGCAGTACTTC
TRBV5-5	TRBD1	-	TRBJ2-1	CASSWTGSSYNEQFF	TGTGCCAGCAGCTGGACAGGGTCCTCCTACAATGAGCAGTTCTTC
TRBV7-3	TRBD2	-	TRBJ2-3	CASSFRLAGGQDTQYF	TGTGCCAGCAGCTTCAGGCTAGCGGGGGGGCAAGATACGCAGTATTTT
TRBV28	-	-	TRBJ2-3	CASSLRSTSVDTQYF	TGTGCCAGCAGTTTAAGGTCCACGAGCGTAGATACGCAGTATTTT
TRBV7-6	-	-	TRBJ2-7	CASSLAEGQTYEQYF	TGTGCCAGCAGCTTAGCAGAGGGTCAAACCTACGAGCAGTACTTC
TRBV7-2	TRBD2	-	TRBJ2-4	CASSPKRGGLQNIQYF	TGTGCCAGCAGCCCAAAGCGGGGGGGCTTGCAAAACATTCAGTACTTC
TRBV11-2	-	-	TRBJ2-7	CASSFPPLTFAYEQYF	TGTGCCAGCAGCTTCCCTCCCTTGACGTTCGCCTACGAGCAGTACTTC